The next 19 T cell receptor beta chains were all read from a single sample in a study of graft-versus-host responses after intestinal transplantation. Produced via immunoSEQ multiplex PCR; TCRdb's table is partial and in-frame only. This repertoire shows over 80,000 clones, roughly 83% found once; its top ten account for more than 1.4%. Sequenced here: PBMCs, sampled 255 days after intestinal transplant. All receptors come from a human patient who received an intestinal transplant, so some T cells may come from the graft donor.

This rearrangement joins TRBV7-6 to TRBJ2-3, with D perhaps matching TRBD1 or TRBD2 (7 bases each). The CDR3 extends over 15 amino acids. The germline V and J ends were trimmed by 4 bases and 2 bases, with 13 bases remaining between them. The germline gives CDR1 SGHVS, CDR2 FNYEAQ. The CDR3 DNA follows: TGTGCCAGCAGCTGGCAGGGGGGGGCCACAGATACGCAGTATTTT. This encodes CASSWQGGATDTQYF.

The rearrangement joins TRBV5-1 to TRBJ2-3; D possibly matches TRBD1 or TRBD2 (6 bases each). V was cut by 4 bases and J by 4 bases, with 16 bases left in between. From germline, CDR1 is SGHRS and CDR2 YFSETQ. The CDR3 is made up of 15 amino acids. The CDR3 nucleotides are TGCGCCAGCAGCGATGGGGGGCAGGCCTCAGATACGCAGTATTTT. Protein: CASSDGGQASDTQYF.

Points on this clone: The same CDR3 arises from other DNA sequences in this sample as well. The chain employs TRBV7-2 and TRBJ1-1, with unresolved D. Trimming pared 1 base from V and 1 base from J, leaving 4 bases between. In germline, CDR1 is SGHTA, CDR2 FQGNSA. CDR3 length: 13 amino acids. The CDR3 coding sequence is TGTGCCAGCAGCTTAGGGCGGAACACTGAAGCTTTCTTT. Translation: CASSLGRNTEAFF.

This rearrangement joins TRBV7-2 to TRBJ1-6; unclear D gene. Germline V gives CDR1 SGHTA, CDR2 FQGNSA. This CDR3 is 14 amino acids long. V lost 7 bases to trimming and J lost 4 bases, with 11 bases between them. The CDR3 here is CASTYTGYNSPLHF. The CDR3 region has the DNA TGTGCCAGCACCTACACGGGATATAATTCACCCCTCCACTTT.

This chain links TRBV19 with TRBJ1-5; possibly TRBD1 for D (6 bases). The CDR3 totals 16 residues. CDR1 is LNHDA, CDR2 SQIVND, per germline (reference sequence). Trimming stripped 0 bases from V and 5 bases from J, with 14 bases between. The CDR3 nucleotides are TGTGCCAGTAGTATAGATGTGGGGGGCGCGGATCAGCCCCAGCATTTT. Its protein is CASSIDVGGADQPQHF.

The chain is built from TRBV30 and TRBJ1-5, with D possibly TRBD1 on 5 matching bases. Germline V gene lookup returns CDR1 GTSNPN and CDR2 SVGIG (reference sequence). V was cut by 1 base and J by 2 bases, with 15 bases left in between. CDR3 length: 16 amino acids. CDR3 in amino acids: CAWSGYAGSGNQPQHF. The CDR3 coding sequence is TGTGCCTGGAGTGGTTATGCAGGGTCGGGCAATCAGCCCCAGCATTTT.

This chain's CDR3 is CASSLHETQYF. Here the CDR3 DNA reads TGTGCCAGCAGCTTGCACGAGACCCAGTACTTC. V and J are TRBV11-2 and TRBJ2-5; D is undetermined. The CDR3 length is 11 residues. V was clipped by 3 bases and J by 5 bases, with 4 bases between them. CDR1 and CDR2 from the germline V gene are SGHAT and FQNNGV.

This clone has only a few counts. This chain joins TRBV6-5 and TRBJ2-7; perhaps TRBD1 as D (6 bases). V gave up 5 bases and J gave up 7 bases, with 15 bases separating them. The CDR3 has 13 residues. CDR1 MNHEY and CDR2 SVGAGI come from the germline V gene. DNA for the CDR3: TGTGCCAGCAGTCTAAACAGGGTCGTGGAGCAGTACTTC. Its protein product is CASSLNRVVEQYF.

The genes are TRBV7-9 and TRBJ1-3; unclear D gene. The CDR3 totals 15 residues. Germline CDR1 is SEHNR and CDR2 is FQNEAQ (reference sequence). Trimming left V 1 base short and J 2 bases short, with 9 bases between. The CDR3 loop reads CASSLDGSPGNTIYF. In nucleotides, the CDR3 is TGTGCCAGCAGCTTAGACGGGTCACCTGGAAACACCATATATTTT.

The chain is built from TRBV5-8 and TRBJ2-4; D uncertain. Germline V gene lookup returns CDR1 SGHTS and CDR2 YDEGEE. This CDR3 has 13 amino acids. The V and J ends lost 1 base and 15 bases respectively, with 17 bases between them. The CDR3 region has the DNA TGTGCCAGCAGCTTGAGGCAGTGGGAATATCGGTACTTC. Its protein product is CASSLRQWEYRYF.

This rearrangement joins TRBV5-4 to TRBJ1-1, with D perhaps TRBD1 (6 bases). The germline V gene has CDR1 SGHNT and CDR2 YYREEE (reference sequence). This CDR3 has 13 residues. The V end lost 4 bases, the J end lost 6 bases, and 13 bases lay between the germline ends. CDR3 protein: CASSKTGGAEAFF. The CDR3 DNA is TGTGCCAGCAGCAAGACAGGTGGCGCTGAAGCTTTCTTT.

V usage is TRBV6-5 and J usage is TRBJ2-2; D is perhaps TRBD1 or TRBD2 (5 bases each). The ends were cut back, 8 bases at V and 1 base at J, with 11 bases in the middle. Germline CDR1 MNHEY, CDR2 SVGAGI. This CDR3 comprises 14 residues. Here the CDR3 reads CASRGRGNTGELFF. The CDR3 region has the DNA TGTGCCAGCCGGGGACGGGGGAACACCGGGGAGCTGTTTTTT.

This clone has a handful of counts. The chain recombines TRBV6-4 with TRBJ2-7, with D unresolved. The V and J ends lost 2 bases and 5 bases respectively, with 16 bases between them. CDR3 length: 15 residues. In germline, CDR1 is MRHNA, CDR2 SNTAGT. CDR3 sequence reads: CASSDERWSDDEQYF. DNA for the CDR3: TGTGCCAGCAGTGACGAACGGTGGTCCGACGACGAGCAGTACTTC.

The J gene is TRBJ2-3, the V gene TRBV7-2; D remains ambiguous. Between the trimmed V and J ends, which lost 1 base and 8 bases, there was a span of 4 bases. The CDR3 is 11 amino acids. Germline lookup yields CDR1 SGHTA and CDR2 FQGNSA. The CDR3 DNA reads as TGTGCCAGCAGCTTAGGGGGTACGCAGTATTTT. Amino acids: CASSLGGTQYF.

CDR3 in DNA: TGTGCCAGCAGGACGGGGGATTTGACTGAAGCTTTCTTT. It encodes CASRTGDLTEAFF. V is TRBV6-5 and J is TRBJ1-1; tentative D call: TRBD1 (5 bases). Trimming pared 6 bases from V and 5 bases from J, leaving 13 bases between. In germline, CDR1 is MNHEY, CDR2 SVGAGI. CDR3 size: 13 residues.

V gene TRBV5-6 combines with J gene TRBJ2-5; 7 bases are shared with TRBD2. The germline V gene encodes CDR1 SGHDT and CDR2 YYEEEE. The CDR3 consists of 15 residues. Losses at the gene ends were 4 bases for V and 4 bases for J; bases not matched to a gene: 10. CDR3 sequence (DNA): TGTGCCAGCAGCGCGGGGACTCCGGGGGGAGAGACCCAGTACTTC. Encoded protein: CASSAGTPGGETQYF.

The chain uses TRBV6-1 and TRBJ2-3, with 16 bases fitting TRBD2. CDR3 length: 17 amino acids. Losses at the gene ends were 5 bases for V and 5 bases for J; bases not matched to a gene: 7. Germline V gene data show CDR1 as MNHNS and CDR2 as SASEGT. The CDR3 here is CASSQGTSGGAIDTQYF. The CDR3 nucleotides are TGTGCCAGCAGTCAAGGGACTAGCGGGGGGGCAATAGATACGCAGTATTTT.

This chain joins TRBV11-2 and TRBJ2-7, with 9 bases fitting TRBD2. The CDR3 has 17 residues. From germline, CDR1 is SGHAT and CDR2 FQNNGV. V was pared by 1 base and J by 2 bases, with 9 bases of the junction left unmatched. DNA of the CDR3: TGTGCCAGCAGCTTAGTTAGTTGGACTAGCGATACCTACGAGCAGTACTTC. Amino acids: CASSLVSWTSDTYEQYF.

This sequence joins TRBV7-2 and TRBJ2-5; tentative D call: TRBD2 (5 bases). This CDR3 has 15 amino acids. Trimming took 4 bases from V and 4 from J, leaving 16 bases between them. Germline-derived CDR1 and CDR2 are SGHTA and FQGNSA. The CDR3: CASSYQAWAGETQYF. As DNA, the CDR3 is TGTGCCAGCAGCTATCAAGCATGGGCGGGAGAGACCCAGTACTTC. Full variable domain (outside the CDR3, taken from reference TRBV7-2 and TRBJ2-5): GAGVSQSPSNKVTEKGKDVELRCDPISGHTALYWYRQSLGQGLEFLIYFQGNSAPDKSGLPSDRFSAERTGGSVSTLTIQRTQQEDSAVYLCASSYQAWAGETQYFGPGTRLLVL.